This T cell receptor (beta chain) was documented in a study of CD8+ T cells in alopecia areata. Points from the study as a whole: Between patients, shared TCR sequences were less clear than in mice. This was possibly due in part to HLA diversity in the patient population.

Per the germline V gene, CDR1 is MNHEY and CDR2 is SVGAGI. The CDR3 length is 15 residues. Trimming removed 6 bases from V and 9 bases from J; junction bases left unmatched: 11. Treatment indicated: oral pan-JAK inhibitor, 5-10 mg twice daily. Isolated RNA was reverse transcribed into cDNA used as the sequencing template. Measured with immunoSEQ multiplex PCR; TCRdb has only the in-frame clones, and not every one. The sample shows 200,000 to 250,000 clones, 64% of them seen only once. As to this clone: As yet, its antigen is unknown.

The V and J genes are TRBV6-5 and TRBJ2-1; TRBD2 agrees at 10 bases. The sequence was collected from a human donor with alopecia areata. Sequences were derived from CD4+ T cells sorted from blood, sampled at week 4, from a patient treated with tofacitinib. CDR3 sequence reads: CASSHKRGGQLEQFF. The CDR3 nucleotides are TGTGCCAGCAGCCACAAGCGGGGGGGCCAACTTGAGCAGTTCTTC.